This TCR beta chain is drawn from a study of blood T cell repertoires in COVID-19. The J segment lost 5 bases and the V segment lost 4 bases, leaving 4 bases of the junction unmatched. Per the germline V gene, CDR1 is SGHDN and CDR2 is FVKESK. The CDR3 covers 14 residues. Clones were read by immunoSEQ multiplex PCR, and TCRdb kept only the in-frame ones, dropping some. This sample has under 150,000 clones, with around 81% found just once. This receptor was obtained from a woman between 40 and 50 years old with active or convalescent COVID-19. This chain links TRBV14 with TRBJ1-4, with 7 bases aligning to TRBD1. Sequencing was performed on peripheral blood. The CDR3 sequence: CASSPRTGNEKLFF. Written as DNA, the CDR3 is TGTGCCAGCAGCCCCCGGACAGGAAATGAAAAACTGTTTTTT.